This entry concerns a single T cell receptor beta chain. It was around 0.3 ug DNA, tens of thousands of T cell genomes, that went into each replicate PCR of unsorted PBMC. Here immunoSEQ multiplex PCR was the method, and the copy in TCRdb shows in-frame clones only, minus some. The sample holds fewer than 700,000 clones, around 78% seen once. This record comes from a study of shared clonotypes between healthy human individuals. Study details: Sampling drew on donors who were a couple of women and three men aged 18 to 49.

Donors comprised only Caucasian adults living in Nashville, Tennessee. Unsorted samples, those not sorted, used about 90 million PBMCs for genomic DNA. The J segment lost 5 bases and the V segment lost 5 bases, leaving 7 bases of the junction unmatched. Germline-derived CDR1 and CDR2 are SGHTA and FQGNSA. The CDR3 length is 14 residues. Sequenced: PBMCs. The genes are TRBV7-2 and TRBJ2-7; 9 bases match TRBD1. This TCR was recovered from a woman between 35 and 50 years old in good health. Some clones in this sample may be carry-over from other donors' samples. In DNA form, the CDR3 reads TGTGCCAGCAGCCGCCGGGACAGGGCACACGAGCAGTACTTC. As protein: CASSRRDRAHEQYF.